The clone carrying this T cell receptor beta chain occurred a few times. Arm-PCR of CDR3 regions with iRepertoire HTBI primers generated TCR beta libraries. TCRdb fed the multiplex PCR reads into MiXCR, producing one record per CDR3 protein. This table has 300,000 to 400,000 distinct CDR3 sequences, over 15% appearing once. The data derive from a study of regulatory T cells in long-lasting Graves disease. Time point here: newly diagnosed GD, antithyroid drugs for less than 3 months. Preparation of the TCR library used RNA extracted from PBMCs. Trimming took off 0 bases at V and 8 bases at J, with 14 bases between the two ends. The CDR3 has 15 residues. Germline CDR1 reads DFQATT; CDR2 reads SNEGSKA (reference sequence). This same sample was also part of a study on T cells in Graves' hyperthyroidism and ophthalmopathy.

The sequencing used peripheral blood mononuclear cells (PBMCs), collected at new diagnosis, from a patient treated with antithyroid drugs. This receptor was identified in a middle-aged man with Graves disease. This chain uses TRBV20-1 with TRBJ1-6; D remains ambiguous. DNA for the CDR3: TGCAGTGCTAGAGATCCCTTATACGTGGATTCACCCCTCCACTTT. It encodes CSARDPLYVDSPLHF.